This is a list of T cell receptor beta chains from one sample in a study of T cell responses to AZD1222 COVID-19 vaccine. The data were produced by immunoSEQ multiplex PCR, yet TCRdb's version contains in-frame clones alone and is incomplete. The sample has about 100,000 clones; roughly 88% are singletons. The sample in question was peripheral blood, obtained on day 0 of AZD1222 vaccination. The receptors derive from an adult in good health. Each CDR3 is given with its conserved first and last residue. Each record gives: D gene, J gene, clone size, V gene, CDR3 protein, CDR3 DNA. D genes are given only for firm matches. Expanded clones get a size class; other rows say once, few or many, or leave the size out.

TRBD1,TRBJ1-6,-,TRBV15,CATSRDGARDRGASYNSPLHF,TGTGCCACCAGCAGAGATGGGGCCCGGGACAGGGGAGCCTCCTATAATTCACCCCTCCACTTT
-,TRBJ1-1,-,TRBV5-5,CASSLATVRTEAFF,TGTGCCAGCAGCTTGGCAACAGTAAGGACTGAAGCTTTCTTT
TRBD1,TRBJ2-5,-,TRBV27,CASKRWGWDRSQETQYF,TGTGCCAGCAAGCGCTGGGGCTGGGACAGGAGCCAAGAGACCCAGTACTTC
TRBD2,TRBJ2-2,-,TRBV24-1,CATSEAAGGSNTGELFF,TGTGCCACCAGTGAGGCAGCGGGAGGCTCGAACACCGGGGAGCTGTTTTTT
-,TRBJ2-7,-,TRBV6-2/TRBV6-3,CASSYSTSAGYEQYF,TGTGCCAGCAGTTACTCAACATCCGCGGGGTACGAGCAGTACTTC
-,TRBJ2-7,-,TRBV25-1,CASSVGREQYF,TGTGCCAGCAGTGTGGGGCGGGAGCAGTACTTC
TRBD2,TRBJ2-2,-,TRBV5-1,CASSLPSGANTGELFF,TGCGCCAGCAGCTTGCCTAGCGGGGCAAACACCGGGGAGCTGTTTTTT
-,TRBJ1-1,-,TRBV28,CASLVGGIRVNTEAFF,TGTGCCAGCCTTGTGGGGGGCATAAGGGTGAACACTGAAGCTTTCTTT
-,TRBJ2-1,-,TRBV3-1/TRBV3-2,CASSQVEGVYGEQFF,TGTGCCAGCAGCCAAGTGGAGGGGGTTTATGGTGAGCAGTTCTTC
TRBD2,TRBJ2-3,-,TRBV18,CASSPKREVLSTDTQYF,TGTGCCAGCTCACCAAAGCGGGAGGTACTAAGCACAGATACGCAGTATTTT
TRBD1,TRBJ1-1,once,TRBV12-3/TRBV12-4,CASQGQGGTEAFF,TGTGCCAGCCAGGGACAGGGTGGCACTGAAGCTTTCTTT
TRBD1,TRBJ1-4,-,TRBV7-9,CASSLRAQGAANEKLFF,TGTGCCAGCAGCTTAAGGGCCCAGGGGGCGGCTAATGAAAAACTGTTTTTT
-,TRBJ1-5,-,TRBV7-8,CASSEDRRSQHF,TGTGCCAGCAGCGAAGACCGGAGGTCCCAGCATTTT
-,TRBJ1-2,-,TRBV7-9,CASSRGGHYGYTF,TGTGCCAGCAGCCGAGGTGGTCACTATGGCTACACCTTC
-,TRBJ2-5,-,TRBV20-1,CSARDRETQYF,TGCAGTGCTAGAGATCGGGAGACCCAGTACTTC
-,TRBJ2-7,-,TRBV21-1,CASSKDMSRENSRSYEQYF,TGTGCCAGCAGCAAAGATATGTCGAGGGAGAACAGCCGTTCCTACGAGCAGTACTTC
-,TRBJ2-2,few,TRBV2,CASSESGGPTGELFF,TGTGCCAGCAGTGAATCCGGGGGGCCAACCGGGGAGCTGTTTTTT
-,TRBJ2-2,-,TRBV12-2,CASRLVRDRDDTGELFF,TGTGCAAGTCGCTTAGTGCGGGACAGGGACGACACCGGGGAGCTGTTTTTT
-,TRBJ2-2,-,TRBV7-6,CASSLNTGLNTGELFF,TGTGCCAGCAGCTTAAACACGGGCCTTAACACCGGGGAGCTGTTTTTT
-,TRBJ2-2,-,TRBV9,CASSRVHSNTGELFF,TGTGCCAGCAGCCGTGTGCACTCGAACACCGGGGAGCTGTTTTTT
-,TRBJ2-7,-,TRBV5-5,CASSGMWGPYEQYF,TGTGCCAGCAGCGGCATGTGGGGCCCCTACGAGCAGTACTTC
-,TRBJ1-2,once,TRBV5-1,CASSLVGAYGYTF,TGCGCCAGCAGCTTGGTGGGGGCGTATGGCTACACCTTC
-,TRBJ1-6,-,TRBV7-9,CASSLHDFRDSPLHF,TGTGCCAGCAGCTTACACGACTTTAGGGATTCACCCCTCCACTTT
-,TRBJ1-6,-,TRBV3-1/TRBV3-2,CASSQDPGQSSPLHF,TGTGCCAGCAGCCAAGACCCTGGACAGTCATCACCCCTCCACTTT
TRBD1,TRBJ2-7,-,TRBV5-4,CASSRQTGLYEQYF,TGTGCCAGCAGCAGGCAGACAGGGCTCTACGAGCAGTACTTC
-,TRBJ1-4,-,TRBV29-1,CSVFGTEEKLFF,TGCAGCGTTTTCGGGACGGAGGAAAAACTGTTTTTT